One sample yielded the 19 T cell receptor beta chains listed below, sequenced in a study of shared T cell receptors in the human thymus. Sequencing used immunoSEQ multiplex PCR; TCRdb keeps in-frame clones, though not all of them. Among hundreds of thousands of clones listed, roughly 90% were seen once. The same data also contributed to another study, on human thymus T cells.

Material: thymocytes. These receptors came from a boy under three years old with a congenital heart defect.

This clone was found once. V and J are TRBV11-3 and TRBJ2-1; possible D gene TRBD1, 6 bases. Trimming left V 5 bases short and J 5 bases short, with 22 bases between. Per germline, CDR1 SGHNT and CDR2 YENEEA. This CDR3 is 17 amino acids long. CDR3 nucleotides: TGTGCCAGCAGCCAAGGGAAACCACAGGGATGGGACAATGAGCAGTTCTTC. Translated: CASSQGKPQGWDNEQFF.

CDR3 amino acids: CSVGLQGGEETQYF. The CDR3 bases are TGCAGCGTTGGTCTACAGGGTGGGGAGGAGACCCAGTACTTC. This chain links TRBV29-1 with TRBJ2-5; TRBD1 is a possible D gene (6 bases). V lost 4 bases to trimming and J lost 5 bases, with 17 bases between them. The CDR3 loop spans 14 amino acids. The germline V gene encodes CDR1 SQVTM and CDR2 ANQGSEA.

The rearrangement links TRBV2 to TRBJ1-3; maybe TRBD1 (6 bases). The germline V and J ends were trimmed by 6 bases and 0 bases, with 12 bases remaining between them. Germline V CDR1 and CDR2: SNHLY, FYNNEI. The CDR3 covers 15 residues. The CDR3: CASRGGPHSGNTIYF. The DNA for the CDR3 is TGTGCCAGCAGGGGGGGGCCGCACTCTGGAAACACCATATATTTT.

The genes are TRBV21-1 and TRBJ2-7; TRBD1 reflects the table's D call only, with no check against the DNA. TRBV21-1 is termed a pseudogene. The CDR3 consists of 15 residues. CDR3 in DNA: TGTGCCAGTCTGTCTCGGGACATAGTCTCCTACGAGCAGTACTTC. It is translated as CASLSRDIVSYEQYF.

V is TRBV4-3 and J is TRBJ2-7, with TRBD2 matching over 11 bases. The germline gives CDR1 LGHNA, CDR2 YSLEER. The CDR3 runs to 18 residues. V lost 0 bases, J lost 0 bases, and 7 bases stayed unmatched. CDR3 nucleotides: TGCGCCAGCAGCCAAGAGGGTAGCGGGAGGGCCGTCTCCTACGAGCAGTACTTC. This gives the protein CASSQEGSGRAVSYEQYF.

The CDR3 DNA reads TGCAGCGTTTGTTTCCGGGACTTTAATGAAAAACTGTTTTTT. Its protein product is CSVCFRDFNEKLFF. The rearrangement links TRBV29-1 to TRBJ1-4; maybe TRBD1 (5 bases). The CDR3 contains 14 residues. Trimming took 5 bases from V and 4 from J, leaving 14 bases between them. Germline-derived CDR1 and CDR2 are SQVTM and ANQGSEA.

The chain has TRBV4-2 and TRBJ2-7; D is unresolved. V gave up 1 base and J gave up 6 bases, with 13 bases separating them. CDR3 size: 14 residues. CDR1 and CDR2 (germline): LGHNA, YNFKEQ. In DNA, the CDR3 is TGTGCCAGCAGCCAAGTTCCTAGGCCTGGCGAGCAGTACTTC. Protein sequence: CASSQVPRPGEQYF.

The chain uses TRBV7-8 and TRBJ2-7, with 8 bases identical to TRBD1. Germline CDR1 and CDR2: SGHVS and FQNEAQ. The CDR3 covers 16 residues. V dropped 5 bases and J dropped 0; count of bases not matched to a gene: 9. CDR3 nucleotide sequence: TGTGCCAGCAGCCGACCGCGACAGGGGCCCTCCTACGAGCAGTACTTC. Its translation: CASSRPRQGPSYEQYF. The variable domain in full, with the rest retrieved from reference TRBV7-8 and TRBJ2-7, is GAGVSQSPRYKVAKRGQDVALRCDPISGHVSLFWYQQALGQGPEFLTYFQNEAQLDKSGLPSDRFFAERPEGSVSTLKIQRTQQEDSAVYLCASSRPRQGPSYEQYFGPGTRLTVT.

The chain is built from TRBV25-1 and TRBJ1-3; 7 nucleotides match TRBD1. Germline V gene data show CDR1 as MGHDK and CDR2 as SYGVNS. Trimming cost V 5 bases and J 4 bases; bases outside gene matches: 8. This CDR3 region has 15 residues. Written as DNA, the CDR3 is TGTGCCAGCAGTCCCCGCGGACAGGCGGGAAACACCATATATTTT. It specifies CASSPRGQAGNTIYF.

The CDR3 sequence is CASSCRTGVRDTQYF. The DNA for the CDR3 is TGTGCCAGCAGTTGCCGGACAGGCGTGAGAGATACGCAGTATTTT. The rearrangement uses TRBV7-2 and TRBJ2-3; 7 nucleotides agree with TRBD1. V dropped 6 bases and J dropped 5; count of bases not matched to a gene: 11. Per germline, CDR1 SGHTA and CDR2 FQGNSA. This CDR3 region has 15 residues.

The chain employs TRBV5-1 and TRBJ2-5; a weak D match, TRBD1 (5 bases). The CDR3 loop spans 15 amino acids. Germline loops: CDR1 SGHRS, CDR2 YFSETQ. V was trimmed by 4 bases and J by 4 bases, leaving 17 bases between them. CDR3 sequence reads: CASSTHSGLGETQYF. DNA of the CDR3: TGCGCCAGCAGCACGCACTCAGGGCTCGGAGAGACCCAGTACTTC.

The V call is TRBV6-6, the J call TRBJ1-2, with TRBD1 matching over 8 bases. Germline V gene lookup returns CDR1 MNHNY and CDR2 SVGAGI (reference sequence). The CDR3 extends over 15 amino acids. V trimming: 3 bases; J trimming: 2 bases; junction bases outside the gene matches: 5. The CDR3: CASSYSAGGNYGYTF. The DNA of the CDR3 is TGTGCCAGCAGTTATTCCGCAGGGGGCAACTATGGCTACACCTTC.

V is TRBV4-1 and J is TRBJ2-1, with D possibly being TRBD1 (5 bases). Trimming pared 2 bases from V and 0 bases from J, leaving 14 bases between. CDR1 is MGHRA, CDR2 YSYEKL, per germline. The CDR3 is 17 amino acids. The CDR3 DNA follows: TGCGCCAGCAGCCAACCCTTTACGGACAACTCCTACAATGAGCAGTTCTTC. This encodes CASSQPFTDNSYNEQFF.

The rearrangement joins TRBV27 to TRBJ2-5; 9 nucleotides align to TRBD1. This CDR3 is 14 amino acids long. Looked up from germline, CDR1 is MNHEY and CDR2 is SMNVEV (reference sequence). With 6 bases clipped from V and 2 bases from J, the junction kept 4 bases outside the gene matches. This chain's CDR3 is CASSRGTGQETQYF. The CDR3 DNA follows: TGTGCCAGCAGCCGAGGGACAGGGCAAGAGACCCAGTACTTC.

J is TRBJ2-1 and V is TRBV2; 13 bases are a match to TRBD2. V lost 0 bases, J lost 4 bases, and 6 bases stayed unmatched. CDR1 SNHLY and CDR2 FYNNEI come from the germline V gene. The CDR3 totals 18 residues. The CDR3 region is CASSEALGTSGEYNEQFF. The CDR3, as DNA: TGTGCCAGCAGTGAAGCGCTTGGGACTAGCGGGGAATACAATGAGCAGTTCTTC.

A single count supports this clone. The chain combines TRBV18 with TRBJ2-1; D call uncertain. Germline V gene sequence: CDR1 KGHSH, CDR2 LQKENI. The germline V and J ends were trimmed by 4 bases and 8 bases, with 12 bases remaining between them. CDR3 length: 13 residues. The CDR3 sequence is CASSHNLAHEQFF. CDR3 coding DNA: TGTGCCAGCTCACACAACTTAGCCCATGAGCAGTTCTTC. The variable domain in full, with the rest retrieved from reference TRBV18 and TRBJ2-1, is NAGVMQNPRHLVRRRGQEARLRCSPMKGHSHVYWYRQLPEEGLKFMVYLQKENIIDESGMPKERFSAEFPKEGPSILRIQQVVRGDSAAYFCASSHNLAHEQFFGPGTRLTVL.

The chain links TRBV5-4 to TRBJ2-4; TRBD2 matches 8 bases. Unmatched junction bases numbered 7, after V lost 4 bases and J lost 1 base. Per the germline V gene, CDR1 is SGHNT and CDR2 is YYREEE (reference sequence). This CDR3 region has 16 residues. Here the CDR3 reads CASSRGGGPAKNIQYF. CDR3 coding DNA: TGTGCCAGCAGCCGAGGCGGGGGGCCGGCCAAAAACATTCAGTACTTC.

The chain recombines TRBV27 with TRBJ2-1, with no clear D. Between the trimmed V and J ends, which lost 6 bases and 3 bases, there was a span of 15 bases. The CDR3 length is 15 residues. Germline V gives CDR1 MNHEY, CDR2 SMNVEV (reference sequence). CDR3 residues: CASSNHLSSYNEQFF. The CDR3 coding sequence is TGTGCCAGCAGCAACCATCTCTCCAGCTACAATGAGCAGTTCTTC.

The V and J genes are TRBV19 and TRBJ2-3; 10 bases match TRBD2. Germline V CDR1 and CDR2: LNHDA, SQIVND (reference sequence). The CDR3 extends over 19 amino acids. The V segment lost 7 bases and the J segment 0 bases; nucleotides outside the gene matches: 16. This CDR3 is CASMGPSLGTSASTDTQYF. The CDR3 bases are TGTGCCAGTATGGGCCCGTCCCTAGGGACTAGCGCTAGCACAGATACGCAGTATTTT.